This is a list of T cell receptor beta chains from one sample in a study of tissue T cells after allogeneic stem cell transplantation. The data were produced by immunoSEQ multiplex PCR, yet TCRdb's version contains in-frame clones alone and is incomplete. The repertoire includes more than 700 clones, approximately 39% of them detected once, and roughly 45% sits in the top ten. The source was ileal tissue, collected at autopsy. Receptors originate from a female patient aged 40 to 69 with steroid-refractory graft-versus-host disease after an allogeneic stem cell transplant. The graft donor may have given rise to some T cells. Each CDR3 is given with its conserved first and last residue. A D gene is named only where the DNA matches it firmly. Size values are once, few and many counts, or a class for expanded clones, and some rows have none.

v_gene	d_gene	abundance	j_gene	CDR3nt	CDR3aa
TRBV5-1	TRBD1	.	TRBJ2-7	TGCGCCAGCGGACAGGGTTACGAGCAGTACTTC	CASGQGYEQYF
TRBV4-3	TRBD1	few	TRBJ2-1	TGCGCCAGCAGCCAGCGACAGGGACCCTACAATGAGCAGTTCTTC	CASSQRQGPYNEQFF
TRBV4-1	.	large	TRBJ1-1	TGCGCCAGCAGCCAAGATGGGGAGGGGAACACTGAAGCTTTCTTT	CASSQDGEGNTEAFF
TRBV9	.	.	TRBJ2-1	TGTGCCAGCAGCGCACTTGTCAATGAGCAGTTCTTC	CASSALVNEQFF
TRBV19	.	once	TRBJ2-7	TGTGCCAGTAGTATAGCCCTCCCGGGACTGGACTCCTACGAGCAGTACTTC	CASSIALPGLDSYEQYF
TRBV4-2	TRBD1	large	TRBJ1-4	TGTGCCAGCGGGCGACAGGGCCGTGAAAAACTGTTTTTT	CASGRQGREKLFF
TRBV6-2/TRBV6-3	.	.	TRBJ1-4	TGTGCCAGCAGTCGTAGGCGAACTAATGAAAAACTGTTTTTT	CASSRRRTNEKLFF
TRBV5-1	.	few	TRBJ2-7	TGCGCCAGCAGCTTTGGATGGGACTACGAGCAGTACTTC	CASSFGWDYEQYF
TRBV29-1	.	few	TRBJ2-7	TGCAGCGTCCGGGACGGTCGCTCCTACGAGCAGTACTTC	CSVRDGRSYEQYF
TRBV4-2	.	.	TRBJ1-3	TGTGCCAGCAGCCAATTCCTGGGTCCACTGTATTTT	CASSQFLGPLYF
TRBV5-1	.	.	TRBJ2-5	TGCGCCAGCAGCCCCCGGGGAACTGGGGAGACCCAGTACTTC	CASSPRGTGETQYF
TRBV6-5	.	.	TRBJ1-1	TGTGCCAGCAGGACTGCTAACACTGAAGCTTTCTTT	CASRTANTEAFF
TRBV6-5	.	few	TRBJ2-7	TGTGCCAGCAGTTACTCGAAAAACCTCGGTGGGCAGTACTTC	CASSYSKNLGGQYF
TRBV5-4	.	.	TRBJ2-5	TGTGCCAGCAGCTTCGGTGCCCAAGAGACCCAGTACTTC	CASSFGAQETQYF
TRBV11-3	.	few	TRBJ2-1	TGTGCCAGCAGCTTCGAAGGACAATACAATGAGCAGTTCTTC	CASSFEGQYNEQFF
TRBV27	.	.	TRBJ2-1	TGTGCCAGCAGCTGGACATTCGGCAATGAGCAGTTCTTC	CASSWTFGNEQFF
TRBV6-5	.	.	TRBJ1-3	TGTGCCAGCAGATCGGGGCTAAGCTCTGGAAACACCATATATTTT	CASRSGLSSGNTIYF
TRBV4-2	.	medium-sized	TRBJ1-1	TGTGCCAGCAGCCAAGGGGTATTTGGCGACACTGAAGCTTTCTTT	CASSQGVFGDTEAFF
TRBV18	.	.	TRBJ2-7	TGTGCCAGCTCACCACCGGGACCGTCCTACGAGCAGTACTTC	CASSPPGPSYEQYF
TRBV6-5	.	.	TRBJ1-1	TGTGCCACCACCGAGGCAGGGGTCACTGAAGCTTTCTTT	CATTEAGVTEAFF
TRBV7-2	.	large	TRBJ2-2	TGTGCCAGCAGCCCCCGTTGGGAGGCCGCTGGGGAGCTGTTTTTT	CASSPRWEAAGELFF
TRBV5-1	TRBD2	medium-sized	TRBJ2-7	TGCGCCAGCAGCTTGGGACTAGCGGGGCTACGCTCCTACGAGCAGTACTTC	CASSLGLAGLRSYEQYF
TRBV7-9	.	once	TRBJ1-1	TGTGCCAGCAGCTTACTCTGGAACACTGAAGCTTTCTTT	CASSLLWNTEAFF
TRBV12-3/TRBV12-4	.	few	TRBJ1-1	TGTGCCAGCAGTTTTGGGCCAGACACTGAAGCTTTCTTT	CASSFGPDTEAFF
TRBV6-5	.	.	TRBJ1-6	TGTGCCAGCAGGGTAGGAACGGTGGGTTCACCCCTCCACTTT	CASRVGTVGSPLHF